This is a list of T cell receptor beta chains from one sample in a study of regulatory T cells in long-lasting Graves disease. TCRdb redid the calling of the multiplex PCR reads with MiXCR, one entry per CDR3 protein. The sample yields some 500,000 distinct CDR3 sequences, 16% seen once. The same sample was also used in a study of T cells in Graves' hyperthyroidism and ophthalmopathy.

This specimen consisted of peripheral blood mononuclear cells (PBMCs), obtained at new diagnosis, from a patient treated with antithyroid drugs. The receptor set was obtained from a woman aged 35-65 years with Graves disease. Both conserved end residues are part of each CDR3. The D gene is left open where the match is weak. Only some rows state a clone size, as once, few, many or a class for expanded clones.

abundance: few; j_gene: TRBJ1-2; v_gene: TRBV10-2; d_gene: NA; CDR3nt: TGCGCCAGCAGTGAGTCAGGGGGGGACGGCTACACCTTC; CDR3aa: CASSESGGDGYTF
abundance: few; j_gene: TRBJ2-3; v_gene: TRBV19; d_gene: NA; CDR3nt: TGTGCCAGTCGCCGGGGCGGAGGCGTAGATACGCAGTATTTT; CDR3aa: CASRRGGGVDTQYF
abundance: many; j_gene: TRBJ2-2; v_gene: TRBV20-1; d_gene: NA; CDR3nt: TGCAGTGCTAGACCCCGGAATAGCGCAGGGGAGCTGTTTTTT; CDR3aa: CSARPRNSAGELFF
abundance: few; j_gene: TRBJ2-1; v_gene: TRBV2; d_gene: TRBD1; CDR3nt: TGTGCCAGCAGTGAACCCGACAGGGTCAATGAGCAGTTCTTC; CDR3aa: CASSEPDRVNEQFF
abundance: few; j_gene: TRBJ2-4; v_gene: TRBV5-1; d_gene: NA; CDR3nt: TGCGCCAGCAGCCTCGAAGGCGCGGTCAACAAAAACATTCAGTACTTC; CDR3aa: CASSLEGAVNKNIQYF
abundance: NA; j_gene: TRBJ2-7; v_gene: TRBV11-2; d_gene: TRBD1; CDR3nt: TGTGCCAGCAGCGTAGCTGAGAGGACAGGGGGCTACGAGCAGTACTTC; CDR3aa: CASSVAERTGGYEQYF
abundance: NA; j_gene: TRBJ2-1; v_gene: TRBV3-1; d_gene: TRBD2; CDR3nt: TGTGCCAGCAGCCCCATCCCCCTACTAGCGGGGGGCGACAATGAGCAGTTCTTC; CDR3aa: CASSPIPLLAGGDNEQFF
abundance: many; j_gene: TRBJ1-1; v_gene: TRBV20-1; d_gene: TRBD1; CDR3nt: TGCAGTGCTGGGACAGAGATGAACACTGAAGCTTTCTTT; CDR3aa: CSAGTEMNTEAFF
abundance: NA; j_gene: TRBJ1-2; v_gene: TRBV5-8; d_gene: TRBD1; CDR3nt: TGTGCCAGCAGCCGGACAGGCCCGGGGGGCTACACCTTC; CDR3aa: CASSRTGPGGYTF
abundance: NA; j_gene: TRBJ2-7; v_gene: TRBV29-1; d_gene: TRBD2; CDR3nt: TGCAGCGGTTCTAGCGGCTCCTCCTACGAGCAGTACTTC; CDR3aa: CSGSSGSSYEQYF
abundance: few; j_gene: TRBJ1-3; v_gene: TRBV12-3/TRBV12-4; d_gene: NA; CDR3nt: TGTGCCAGCACCCGTGGGGGGTGGGGAAACACCATATATTTT; CDR3aa: CASTRGGWGNTIYF
abundance: many; j_gene: TRBJ1-2; v_gene: TRBV2; d_gene: NA; CDR3nt: TGTGCCAGCAGTGTAAAACAGTTAGTTGGCTACACCTTC; CDR3aa: CASSVKQLVGYTF
abundance: NA; j_gene: TRBJ2-4; v_gene: TRBV12-5; d_gene: NA; CDR3nt: TGTGCTAGTGGTTGGGGGGCAGGGACACGGGGAAACATTCAGTACTTC; CDR3aa: CASGWGAGTRGNIQYF
abundance: NA; j_gene: TRBJ2-7; v_gene: TRBV3-1; d_gene: NA; CDR3nt: TGTGCCAGCAGCCAAGTCTTGGGCTCCTACGAGCAGTACTTC; CDR3aa: CASSQVLGSYEQYF
abundance: few; j_gene: TRBJ2-1; v_gene: TRBV24-1; d_gene: NA; CDR3nt: TGTGCCACCAGTGAGCAGGGTAGGAATGAGCAGTTCTTC; CDR3aa: CATSEQGRNEQFF
abundance: NA; j_gene: TRBJ2-7; v_gene: TRBV10-3; d_gene: TRBD2; CDR3nt: TGTGCCATCAGTCCGACAGCGGGGGCAGGCGAGCAGTACTTC; CDR3aa: CAISPTAGAGEQYF
abundance: many; j_gene: TRBJ1-2; v_gene: TRBV7-2; d_gene: TRBD1; CDR3nt: TGTGCCAGCAGCCGGGACAGTTACTATGGCTACACCTTC; CDR3aa: CASSRDSYYGYTF
abundance: NA; j_gene: TRBJ2-2; v_gene: TRBV19; d_gene: TRBD1; CDR3nt: TGTGCCAGTATGGGACAGGGGGCTTCGTGGGCCGGGGAGCTGTTTTTT; CDR3aa: CASMGQGASWAGELFF
abundance: many; j_gene: TRBJ1-3; v_gene: TRBV30; d_gene: NA; CDR3nt: TGTGCCTGGGACCGGGACATTGGAAACACCATATATTTT; CDR3aa: CAWDRDIGNTIYF
abundance: few; j_gene: TRBJ1-6; v_gene: TRBV5-5; d_gene: NA; CDR3nt: TGTGCCAGCAGCTTTAGGTACCCACTTAATTCACCCCTCCACTTT; CDR3aa: CASSFRYPLNSPLHF
abundance: many; j_gene: TRBJ1-5; v_gene: TRBV29-1; d_gene: NA; CDR3nt: TGCAGCGTTCAGGCAGCGAGCAATCAGCCCCAGCATTTT; CDR3aa: CSVQAASNQPQHF
abundance: NA; j_gene: TRBJ1-5; v_gene: TRBV19; d_gene: TRBD1; CDR3nt: TGTGCCAGTAGCGCCACCCCCGGGACAGGGGTAAATCAGCCCCAGCATTTT; CDR3aa: CASSATPGTGVNQPQHF
abundance: many; j_gene: TRBJ2-3; v_gene: TRBV12-5; d_gene: TRBD2; CDR3nt: TGTGCCTTTCGGGGGGCAGATACGCAGTATTTT; CDR3aa: CAFRGADTQYF
abundance: NA; j_gene: TRBJ1-5; v_gene: TRBV6-1; d_gene: NA; CDR3nt: TGTGCCAGCAGGCTGGGGCAGGGCCGGCAGCCCCAGCATTTT; CDR3aa: CASRLGQGRQPQHF
abundance: NA; j_gene: TRBJ1-4; v_gene: TRBV19; d_gene: NA; CDR3nt: TGTGCCAGTAAGAGGCAAACTAATGAAAAACTGTTTTTT; CDR3aa: CASKRQTNEKLFF
abundance: NA; j_gene: TRBJ2-7; v_gene: TRBV10-1; d_gene: TRBD2; CDR3nt: TGCGCCAGCCCTAACGTCGCAACTAGCGGGGCCCCCTCGTACGAGCAGTACTTC; CDR3aa: CASPNVATSGAPSYEQYF
abundance: NA; j_gene: TRBJ2-5; v_gene: TRBV12-5; d_gene: NA; CDR3nt: TGTGCTAGTGGGAATGGATTGGCGACCGAAGAGACCCAGTACTTC; CDR3aa: CASGNGLATEETQYF
abundance: NA; j_gene: TRBJ2-7; v_gene: TRBV28; d_gene: NA; CDR3nt: TGTGCCAGCAGGCCGATGGCAGGTCAATCCTACGAGCAGCACTTC; CDR3aa: CASRPMAGQSYEQHF
abundance: few; j_gene: TRBJ2-7; v_gene: TRBV30; d_gene: NA; CDR3nt: TGTGCCTGGCACCCCCGAGGGAGGTTCCCTACCTACGAGCAGTACTTC; CDR3aa: CAWHPRGRFPTYEQYF
abundance: many; j_gene: TRBJ2-2; v_gene: TRBV6-1; d_gene: NA; CDR3nt: TGTGCCAGCAGAAGGGGAACCGGGGAGCTGTTTTTT; CDR3aa: CASRRGTGELFF